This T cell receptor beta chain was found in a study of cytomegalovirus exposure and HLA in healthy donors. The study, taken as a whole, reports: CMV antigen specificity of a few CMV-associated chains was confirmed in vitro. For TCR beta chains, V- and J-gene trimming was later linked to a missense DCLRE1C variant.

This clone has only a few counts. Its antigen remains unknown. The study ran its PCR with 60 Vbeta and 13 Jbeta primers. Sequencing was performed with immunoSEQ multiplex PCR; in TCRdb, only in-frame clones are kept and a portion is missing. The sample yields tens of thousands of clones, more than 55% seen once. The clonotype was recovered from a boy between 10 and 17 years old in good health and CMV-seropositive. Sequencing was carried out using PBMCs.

CDR3 sequence: CASSFPGQGFATNEKLFF. Written as DNA, the CDR3 is TGTGCCAGCAGTTTTCCGGGACAGGGGTTTGCAACTAATGAAAAACTGTTTTTT. J is TRBJ1-4 and V is TRBV2; TRBD1 matches 10 bases. CDR3 length equals 18 residues. Looked up from germline, CDR1 is SNHLY and CDR2 is FYNNEI. Trimming cost V 5 bases and J 0 bases; bases outside gene matches: 9. The full variable domain, in which reference TRBV2 and TRBJ1-4 provide the parts outside the CDR3, is EPEVTQTPSHQVTQMGQEVILRCVPISNHLYFYWYRQILGQKVEFLVSFYNNEISEKSEIFDDQFSVERPDGSNFTLKIRSTKLEDSAMYFCASSFPGQGFATNEKLFFGSGTQLSVL.